The TCR beta chain described here comes from a study of regulatory dendritic cells for organ transplantation. Across the study: On day 6, the dendritic cells were exposed to LPS. Broader study findings: Considerable individual heterogeneity was seen in alloreactive memory CD8+ T cells. Regulatory dendritic cells appeared to expand memory CD8+ clones less than mature ones.

Sorted T cells were CFSE-labeled and cultured 5 days with allogeneic regulatory or mature dendritic cells at 1:10. FACS sorted CD4+ or CD8+ T cells into CD45RA+ naive and CD45RO+ memory. Here immunoSEQ multiplex PCR was the method, and the copy in TCRdb shows in-frame clones only, minus some. The table shows approximately 22,000 clones, with 85% occurring only once. Notes on this clone: What it binds is not known.

Germline CDR1 reads SGHRS; CDR2 reads YFSETQ. V was clipped by 4 bases and J by 2 bases; unmatched bases: 5. The CDR3 runs to 16 residues. V gene TRBV5-1 combines with J gene TRBJ2-1; TRBD1 aligns across 11 bases. The sequence derives from a human donor in good health. Sequencing input: naive CD4+ T cells from blood cultured with dendritic cells. Subset specified: CD45RA+ naive T cells. In DNA form, the CDR3 reads TGCGCCAGCAGCCCTAGGACAGGGGGCGCCTACAATGAGCAGTTCTTC. Translation: CASSPRTGGAYNEQFF.